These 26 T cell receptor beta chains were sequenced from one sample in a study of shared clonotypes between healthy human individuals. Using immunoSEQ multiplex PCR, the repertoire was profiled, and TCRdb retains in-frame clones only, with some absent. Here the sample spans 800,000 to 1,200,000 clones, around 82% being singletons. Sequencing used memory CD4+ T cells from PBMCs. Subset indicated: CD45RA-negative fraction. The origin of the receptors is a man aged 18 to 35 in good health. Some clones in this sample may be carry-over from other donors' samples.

CDR3 DNA sequence: TGTGCCAGCAGTTTATTAGCGGGAGGCACAGATACGCAGTATTTT. It specifies CASSLLAGGTDTQYF. The rearrangement joins TRBV27 to TRBJ2-3, with 9 nucleotides matching TRBD2. The CDR3 contains 15 residues. V was pared by 1 base and J by 1 base, with 0 bases of the junction left unmatched. Germline CDR1 is MNHEY and CDR2 is SMNVEV (reference sequence).

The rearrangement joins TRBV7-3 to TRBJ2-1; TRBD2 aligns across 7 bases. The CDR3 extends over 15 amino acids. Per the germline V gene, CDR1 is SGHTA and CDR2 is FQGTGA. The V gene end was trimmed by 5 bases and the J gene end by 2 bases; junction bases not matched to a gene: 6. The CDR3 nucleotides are TGTGCCAGCAGCCCCCAGGCGGGAGCCTACAATGAGCAGTTCTTC. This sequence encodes CASSPQAGAYNEQFF. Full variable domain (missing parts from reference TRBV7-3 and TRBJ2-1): GAGVSQTPSNKVTEKGKYVELRCDPISGHTALYWYRQSLGQGPEFLIYFQGTGAADDSGLPNDRFFAVRPEGSVSTLKIQRTERGDSAVYLCASSPQAGAYNEQFFGPGTRLTVL.

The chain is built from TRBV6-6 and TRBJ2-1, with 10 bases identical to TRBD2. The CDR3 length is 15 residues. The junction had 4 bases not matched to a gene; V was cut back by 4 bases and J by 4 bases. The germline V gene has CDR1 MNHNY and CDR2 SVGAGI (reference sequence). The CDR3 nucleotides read TGTGCCAGCAGTTTCGCTAGCGGGGGATACAATGAGCAGTTCTTC. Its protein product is CASSFASGGYNEQFF.

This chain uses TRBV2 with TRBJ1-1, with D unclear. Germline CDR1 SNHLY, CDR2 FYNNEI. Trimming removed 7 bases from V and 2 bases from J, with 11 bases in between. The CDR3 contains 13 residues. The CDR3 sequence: CASNQESNTEAFF. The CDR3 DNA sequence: TGTGCCAGCAATCAGGAGTCTAACACTGAAGCTTTCTTT.

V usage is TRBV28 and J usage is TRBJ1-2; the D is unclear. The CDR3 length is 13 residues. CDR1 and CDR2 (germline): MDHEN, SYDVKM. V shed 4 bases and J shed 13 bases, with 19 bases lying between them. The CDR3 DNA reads TGTGCCAGCAGTTCTAGCCCCCGTCGAGAGGGCACCTTC. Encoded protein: CASSSSPRREGTF.

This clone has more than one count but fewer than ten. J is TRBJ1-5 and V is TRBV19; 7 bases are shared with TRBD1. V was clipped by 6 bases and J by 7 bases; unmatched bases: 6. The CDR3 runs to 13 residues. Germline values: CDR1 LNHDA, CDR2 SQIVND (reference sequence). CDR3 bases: TGTGCCAGTAGCCACAGGGGTCAACAGCCCCAGCATTTT. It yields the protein CASSHRGQQPQHF.

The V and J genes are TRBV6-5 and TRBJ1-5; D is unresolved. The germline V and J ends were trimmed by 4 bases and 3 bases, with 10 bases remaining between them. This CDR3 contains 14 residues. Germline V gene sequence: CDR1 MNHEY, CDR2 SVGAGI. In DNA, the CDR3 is TGTGCCAGCAGTTCCCAGTATCACAATCAGCCCCAGCATTTT. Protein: CASSSQYHNQPQHF.

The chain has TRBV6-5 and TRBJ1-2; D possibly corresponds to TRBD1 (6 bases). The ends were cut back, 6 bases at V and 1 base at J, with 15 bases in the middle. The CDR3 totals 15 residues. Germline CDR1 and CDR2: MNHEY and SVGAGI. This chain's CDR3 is CASRPGVGGNYGYTF. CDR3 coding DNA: TGTGCCAGCAGACCTGGGGTAGGGGGTAACTATGGCTACACCTTC.

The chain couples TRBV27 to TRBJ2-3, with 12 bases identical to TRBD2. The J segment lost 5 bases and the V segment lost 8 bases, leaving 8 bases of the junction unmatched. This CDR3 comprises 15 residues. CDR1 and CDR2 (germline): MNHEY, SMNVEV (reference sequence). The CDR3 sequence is CASGRLAGVGDTQYF. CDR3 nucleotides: TGTGCCAGCGGGCGACTAGCGGGAGTAGGAGATACGCAGTATTTT.

The chain's CDR3 is CATTIRTGGRETQYF. In nucleotides, the CDR3 is TGTGCCACCACCATCAGGACAGGGGGGAGAGAGACCCAGTACTTC. The chain combines TRBV15 with TRBJ2-5, with TRBD1 identical over 10 bases. The CDR3 is made up of 15 amino acids. The V gene's germline CDR1 is LNHNV and CDR2 YYDKDF (reference sequence). J lost 4 bases, V lost 7 bases, and 9 bases had no gene match.

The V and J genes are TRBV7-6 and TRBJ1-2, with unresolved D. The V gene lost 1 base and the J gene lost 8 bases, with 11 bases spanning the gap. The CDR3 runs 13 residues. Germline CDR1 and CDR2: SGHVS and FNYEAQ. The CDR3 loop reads CASSLETFRGYTF. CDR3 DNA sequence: TGTGCCAGCAGCTTAGAAACATTCCGGGGCTACACCTTC.

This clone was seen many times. Written as DNA, the CDR3 is TGTGCCAGCCAGGGACTAGCGGGAGGGATCGGGTTCTATGAGCAGTTCTTC. Translated: CASQGLAGGIGFYEQFF. The chain couples TRBV19 to TRBJ2-1; 16 bases fit TRBD2. Germline V gene lookup returns CDR1 LNHDA and CDR2 SQIVND (reference sequence). The CDR3 is made up of 17 amino acids. V lost 9 bases, J lost 8 bases, and 13 bases stayed unmatched.

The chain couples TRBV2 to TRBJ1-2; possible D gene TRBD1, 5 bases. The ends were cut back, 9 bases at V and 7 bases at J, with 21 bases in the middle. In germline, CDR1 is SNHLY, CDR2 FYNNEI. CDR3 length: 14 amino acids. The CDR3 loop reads CASNKGLQDSGYTF. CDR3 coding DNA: TGTGCCAGTAATAAGGGGTTGCAGGATTCTGGCTACACCTTC.

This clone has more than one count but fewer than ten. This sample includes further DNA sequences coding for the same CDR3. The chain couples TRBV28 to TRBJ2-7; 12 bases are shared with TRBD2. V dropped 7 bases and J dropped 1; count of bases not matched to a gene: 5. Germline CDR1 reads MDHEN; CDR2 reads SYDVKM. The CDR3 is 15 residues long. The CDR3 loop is CASTQLAGGSYEQYF. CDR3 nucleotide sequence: TGTGCCAGCACCCAACTAGCGGGAGGTTCCTACGAGCAGTACTTC.

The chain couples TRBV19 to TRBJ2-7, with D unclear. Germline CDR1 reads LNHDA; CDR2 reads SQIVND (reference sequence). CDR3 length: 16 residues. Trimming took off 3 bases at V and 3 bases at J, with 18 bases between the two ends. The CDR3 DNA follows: TGTGCCAGTAGTATCTTCGTGAGGACGCCGCTCTACGAGCAGTACTTC. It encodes CASSIFVRTPLYEQYF.

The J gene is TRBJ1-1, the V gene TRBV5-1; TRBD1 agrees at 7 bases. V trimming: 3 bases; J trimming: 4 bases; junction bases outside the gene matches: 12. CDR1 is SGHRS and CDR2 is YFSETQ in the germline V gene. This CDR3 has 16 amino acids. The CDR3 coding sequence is TGCGCCAGCAGCTCGGCCTCGGGACAGATTCTCACTGAAGCTTTCTTT. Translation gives CASSSASGQILTEAFF.

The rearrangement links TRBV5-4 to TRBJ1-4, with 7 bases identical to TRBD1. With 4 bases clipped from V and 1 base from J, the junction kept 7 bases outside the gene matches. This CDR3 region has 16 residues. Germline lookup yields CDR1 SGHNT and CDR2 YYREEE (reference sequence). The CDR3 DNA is TGTGCCAGCAGCCCCACGGCAGGGGGAACTAATGAAAAACTGTTTTTT. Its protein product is CASSPTAGGTNEKLFF.

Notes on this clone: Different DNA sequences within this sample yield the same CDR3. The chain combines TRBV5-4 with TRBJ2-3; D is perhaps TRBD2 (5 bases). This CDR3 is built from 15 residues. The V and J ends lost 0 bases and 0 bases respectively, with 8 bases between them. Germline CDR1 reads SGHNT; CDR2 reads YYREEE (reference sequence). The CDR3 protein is CASSLAAGSTDTQYF. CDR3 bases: TGTGCCAGCAGCTTGGCCGCGGGTAGCACAGATACGCAGTATTTT.

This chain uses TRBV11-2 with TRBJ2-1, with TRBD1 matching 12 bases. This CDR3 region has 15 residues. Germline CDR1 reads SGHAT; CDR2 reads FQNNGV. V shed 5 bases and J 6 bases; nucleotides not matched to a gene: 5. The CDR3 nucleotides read TGTGCCAGCAGCCCCGGGACAGGGGGCTCCAATGAGCAGTTCTTC. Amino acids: CASSPGTGGSNEQFF.

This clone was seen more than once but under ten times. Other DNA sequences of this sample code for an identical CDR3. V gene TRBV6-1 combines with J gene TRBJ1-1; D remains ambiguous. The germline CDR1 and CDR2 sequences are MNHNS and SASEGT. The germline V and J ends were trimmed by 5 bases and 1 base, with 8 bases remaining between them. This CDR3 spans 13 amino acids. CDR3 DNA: TGTGCCAGCAGTCCGGCCCCGAACACTGAAGCTTTCTTT. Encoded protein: CASSPAPNTEAFF.

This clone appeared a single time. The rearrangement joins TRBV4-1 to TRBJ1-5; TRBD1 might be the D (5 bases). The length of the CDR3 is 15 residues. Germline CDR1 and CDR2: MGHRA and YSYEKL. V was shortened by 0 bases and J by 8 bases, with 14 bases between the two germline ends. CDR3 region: CASSQEGPARKPQHF. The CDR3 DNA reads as TGCGCCAGCAGCCAAGAGGGGCCGGCGAGGAAGCCCCAGCATTTT.

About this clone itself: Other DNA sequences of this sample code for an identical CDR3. Here the CDR3 reads CASRGTGGNEKLFF. DNA for the CDR3: TGTGCCAGTAGGGGGACAGGGGGTAATGAAAAACTGTTTTTT. The V gene is TRBV19, the J gene TRBJ1-4; TRBD1 matches at 11 bases. J was trimmed by 4 bases and V by 6 bases; bases with no gene match: 1. This CDR3 has 14 residues. Germline V gene data show CDR1 as LNHDA and CDR2 as SQIVND (reference sequence). Together with reference TRBV19 and TRBJ1-4, the CDR3 gives the full variable domain: DGGITQSPKYLFRKEGQNVTLSCEQNLNHDAMYWYRQDPGQGLRLIYYSQIVNDFQKGDIAEGYSVSREKKESFPLTVTSAQKNPTAFYLCASRGTGGNEKLFFGSGTQLSVL.

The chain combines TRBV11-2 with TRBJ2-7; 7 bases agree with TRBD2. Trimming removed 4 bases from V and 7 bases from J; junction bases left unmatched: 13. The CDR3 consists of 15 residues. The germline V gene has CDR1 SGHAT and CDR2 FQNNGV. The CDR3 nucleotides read TGTGCCAGCAGCTCCCAATTACCGGGAGGATATGAGCAGTACTTC. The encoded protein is CASSSQLPGGYEQYF.

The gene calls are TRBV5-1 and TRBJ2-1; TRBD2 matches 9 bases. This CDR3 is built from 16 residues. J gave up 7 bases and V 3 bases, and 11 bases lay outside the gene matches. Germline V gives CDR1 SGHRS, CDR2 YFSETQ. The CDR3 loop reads CASSSLGVAGANEQFF. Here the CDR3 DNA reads TGCGCCAGCAGCTCCCTCGGGGTAGCGGGGGCTAATGAGCAGTTCTTC.

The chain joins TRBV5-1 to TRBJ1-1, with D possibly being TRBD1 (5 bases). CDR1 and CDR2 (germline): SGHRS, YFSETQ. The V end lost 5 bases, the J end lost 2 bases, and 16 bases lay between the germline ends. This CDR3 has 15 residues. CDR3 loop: CASRYAAGANTEAFF. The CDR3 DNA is TGCGCCAGCAGGTACGCAGCCGGGGCAAACACTGAAGCTTTCTTT.

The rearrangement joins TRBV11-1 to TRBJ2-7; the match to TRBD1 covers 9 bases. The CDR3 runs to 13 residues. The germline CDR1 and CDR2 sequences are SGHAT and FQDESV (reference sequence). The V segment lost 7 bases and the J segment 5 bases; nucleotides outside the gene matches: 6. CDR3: CASTDRGTHEQYF. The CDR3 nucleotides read TGTGCCAGCACCGACAGGGGGACCCACGAGCAGTACTTC.